The clone carrying this T cell receptor (beta chain) came up once. The antigen is undetermined. The data were obtained in a study of cytomegalovirus exposure and HLA in healthy donors. Study-wide results and caveats: The listing of roughly 160 TCR beta chains classed them as cytomegalovirus-associated.

Germline lookup yields CDR1 SGHNT and CDR2 YYREEE (reference sequence). The CDR3 totals 14 residues. Trimming took 0 bases from V and 7 from J; bases not matched to a gene: 4. The assay was immunoSEQ multiplex PCR, and TCRdb's table has in-frame clones only and misses some. The profile shows approximately 220,000 clones, about 89% of them singletons. The genes are TRBV5-4 and TRBJ2-1; 7 bases map to TRBD2. This clonotype originated in a young woman in good health and CMV-seronegative. The specimen was PBMCs. The CDR3: CASSLGLATNEQFF. CDR3 sequence (DNA): TGTGCCAGCAGCTTGGGACTAGCTACAAATGAGCAGTTCTTC.